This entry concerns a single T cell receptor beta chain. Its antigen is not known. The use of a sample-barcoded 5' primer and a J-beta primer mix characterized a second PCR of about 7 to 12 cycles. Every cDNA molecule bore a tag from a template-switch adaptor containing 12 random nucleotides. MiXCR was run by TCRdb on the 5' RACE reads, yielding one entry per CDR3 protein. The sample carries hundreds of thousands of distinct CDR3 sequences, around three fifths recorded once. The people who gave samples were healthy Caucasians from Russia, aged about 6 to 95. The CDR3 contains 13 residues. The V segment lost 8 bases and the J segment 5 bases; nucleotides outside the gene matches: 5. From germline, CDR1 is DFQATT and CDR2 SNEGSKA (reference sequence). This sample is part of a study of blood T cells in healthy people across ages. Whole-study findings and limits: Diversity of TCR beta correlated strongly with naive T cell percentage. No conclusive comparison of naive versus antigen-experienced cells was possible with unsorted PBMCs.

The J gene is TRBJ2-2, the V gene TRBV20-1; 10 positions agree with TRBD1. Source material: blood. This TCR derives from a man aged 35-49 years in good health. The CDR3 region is CSCRQGATGELFF. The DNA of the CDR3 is TGCAGTTGCAGACAGGGGGCGACCGGGGAGCTGTTTTTT.